This T cell receptor (beta chain) was recorded in a study of T cells in Graves' hyperthyroidism and ophthalmopathy. Study observations and caveats: Researchers found most expanded thyroid clonotypes above 0.001 in blood as well.

Uncontrolled infection, other autoimmune disease, pregnancy or lactation excluded patients. This clonotype has a handful of counts. The antigen remains undetermined. TCR beta CDR3 regions were amplified from RNA. The HTBI primer set served for first-round RT-PCR of the TCR CDR3. Using its own MiXCR run on the multiplex PCR reads, TCRdb lists one record per CDR3 protein. The sample has nearly 600,000 distinct CDR3 sequences, approximately 15% seen once. The ends were cut back, 4 bases at V and 4 bases at J, with 12 bases in the middle. CDR3 length equals 14 residues. Germline V CDR1 and CDR2: SGHNT, YYREEE (reference sequence).

Material for sequencing was blood. This sequence joins TRBV5-4 and TRBJ1-3; D unclear. This sequence originates from a woman aged 25 to 39 with Graves' hyperthyroidism that later progressed to Graves' ophthalmopathy. The CDR3 reads CASSTEPWGNTIYF. For the CDR3, the DNA is TGTGCCAGCAGCACGGAGCCGTGGGGAAACACCATATATTTT. The full variable domain, with the rest looked up from reference TRBV5-4 and TRBJ1-3, is ETGVTQSPTHLIKTRGQQVTLRCSSQSGHNTVSWYQQALGQGPQFIFQYYREEENGRGNFPPRFSGLQFPNYSSELNVNALELDDSALYLCASSTEPWGNTIYFGEGSWLTVV.